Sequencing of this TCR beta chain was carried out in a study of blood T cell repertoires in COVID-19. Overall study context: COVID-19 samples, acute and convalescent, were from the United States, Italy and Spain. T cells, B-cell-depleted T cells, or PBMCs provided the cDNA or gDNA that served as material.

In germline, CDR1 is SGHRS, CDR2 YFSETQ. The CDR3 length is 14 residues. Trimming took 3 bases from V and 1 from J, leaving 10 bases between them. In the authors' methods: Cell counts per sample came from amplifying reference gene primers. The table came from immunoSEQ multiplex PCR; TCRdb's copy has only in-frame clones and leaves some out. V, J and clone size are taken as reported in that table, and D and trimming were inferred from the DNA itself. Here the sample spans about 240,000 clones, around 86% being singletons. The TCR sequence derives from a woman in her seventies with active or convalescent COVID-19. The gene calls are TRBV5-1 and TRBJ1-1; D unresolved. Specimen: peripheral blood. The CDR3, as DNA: TGCGCCAGCAGCTCCCAGACGGGGAACACTGAAGCTTTCTTT. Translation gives CASSSQTGNTEAFF.